This TCR beta chain was found in a study of shared clonotypes between healthy human individuals. Sequencing was performed with immunoSEQ multiplex PCR; in TCRdb, only in-frame clones are kept and a portion is missing. This table holds about 870,000 clones, over 90% found once. Comments on this clone: The target antigen is unknown.

Naive CD8 cells lacked CD45RO and underwent positive selection for CCR7, leaving out terminally differentiated effector memory CD45RA+ cells. Findings and limits, study-wide: Clonotypes that were shared across a handful of donors made up around 5% of naive CD4 clonotypes.

With 5 bases removed from V and 6 bases from J, the gap between germline ends came to 7 bases. This CDR3 has 11 residues. Germline CDR1 and CDR2: SQVTM and ANQGSEA. The sequenced material came from naive CD8+ T cells sorted from blood. The J gene is TRBJ2-2, the V gene TRBV29-1; no clear D. The receptor was derived from a man aged 25-40 years in good health. CDR3 in DNA: TGCAGCGTTAAATTCGCCGGGGAGCTGTTTTTT. Amino acid sequence: CSVKFAGELFF.